The present entry profiles one T cell receptor (beta chain) with its context. It lacks a known antigen. No much larger clone exists at a distance of one base, and base qualities are not known. The donors were healthy, HIV-negative adults who had no recently reported acute infections or vaccinations. Every donor was a Caucasian adult residing in Nashville, Tennessee, USA. CD4+ T cells were enriched through magnetic negative selection, after which naive cells were positively selected on CD45RA and the remaining negative fraction served as the memory subset. Blood was obtained by leukapheresis, after which PBMCs were separated by Ficoll-Histopaque density gradient centrifugation and cryopreserved in liquid nitrogen vapor phase. Analytical flow cytometry was used to check the purity and quantity of every magnetically sorted T cell population. Genomic DNA was isolated from each sorted fraction and quantified by UV absorbance on a Nanodrop 2000c.

This sample is part of a study of shared clonotypes between healthy human individuals (dated by TCRdb to about 2020). The study in broad terms: The cohort comprised two women and a few men aged 18 to 49 years. For each donor, three plates each were used for CD4 naive and CD4 memory, two plates were used for CD8 naive, and one plate was used for CD8 memory. To estimate repertoire size and how much clonotype sharing occurs between individuals, the study deeply sequenced the blood TCR repertoires of several healthy adults. To increase sequencing depth and limit assay-specific biases, TCR repertoire library preparation and sequencing were carried out by different laboratories using diverse techniques. Each donor's leukapheresis produced roughly between about 0.8 and 10 billion PBMCs.

The V and J ends are trimmed by 5 bases and 6 bases, leaving 17 bases between them. Reading the germline V gene gives CDR1 MNHEY and CDR2 SVGAGI. The CDR3 measures 14 amino acids from cysteine to phenylalanine. Only CDR3 DNA is held: 42 bases, read in frame from base 1. The paper as a whole reports these results and caveats: Sampling was restricted to blood, and TCR repertoires in tissues likely differ from the TCR repertoires found in blood. Even with the large sequencing depth, rarefaction of the sorted-subset datasets indicated that sequencing was incomplete. The small number of donors limited the genetic and exposure-history diversity represented. Estimated clonotype richness was generally larger for naive than for memory subsets. Pairwise subsampling indicated that sequencing depth was expected to affect the degree of clonotype sharing among donors. Sharing across a handful of donors was observed for around 4.8% of naive CD4, over 3% of naive CD8, 2.3% of memory CD4, and about 0.4% of memory CD8 clonotypes. Compared with non-shared clonotypes, clonotypes shared by all four sorted-subset donors had higher generation probabilities.

TCR CDR3 regions were amplified from genomic DNA by multiplex PCR using the deep immunoSEQ assay. For each cell subset, the extracted genomic DNA was distributed evenly across all wells of several immunoSEQ 96-well plates, and each plate served as one replicate. Each replicate PCR for sorted subsets received around 0.2 ug genomic DNA, equal to tens of thousands of T cell genomes. Purified libraries were measured with a Qubit 3.0 fluorometer, size-checked on a Bioanalyzer 2100, and measured again with the KAPA Library Quantification kit. Every immunoSEQ 96-well plate was sequenced on a dedicated single-read 150-cycle Illumina NextSeq 550 flow cell. Per the original workflow: The immunoSEQ output contained only junctional sequences without quality scores, so filtering could not match that applied to full-length reads. Sequences were annotated with PyIR, a Python wrapper for IgBLAST v1.9, using IMGT germline references to assign V/J genes and CDR3. Any read was removed if the V/J assignment was weak (E-value above 1e-6), the CDR3 was missing, or the read contained stop codons, out-of-frame junctions, or ambiguous translated residues. A V3J clonotype was defined by an identical inferred V gene, J gene, and CDR3 amino acid sequence. Percentage overlap between repertoires was computed as shared unique clonotypes divided by the size of the smaller repertoire. Repertoire richness was assessed with RTK rarefaction, the Chao1 estimator, and Recon v2.1 estimates of unobserved clonotypes. For all TCRbeta clonotypes obtained by the gDNA method from several donors, generation probabilities were computed with OLGA. Entries here come from immuneACCESS through TCRdb and include only in-frame sequences with V and J called. Some clones fail to appear in such tables; in the studies checked, an unresolved V gene covers under half of the shortfall, and the cause of the remainder is unknown. V and J calls and clone size are given by that table; D and trimming were obtained from the DNA. This sample gives roughly 330,000 clones in total; about 74% of them show up just once. Approximately 10% of the sample rests with the top ten.

The source is a man aged 25-45 years in good health. Here the chain combines TRBV6-5 and TRBJ2-7, and TRBD2 may be the D gene, going by 5 matching bases. Sequences were obtained from memory CD4+ T cells sorted from blood. The meaning of the sample's cell subset or site label: CD45RA-negative fraction. The DNA sequence reads TGTGCCAGCAGTAAACGCGGAGGTTCGTCCGAGCAGTACTTC. It translates to CASSKRGGSSEQYF.